This T cell receptor (beta chain) was profiled in a study of T cell clonotyping in hematopoietic cell transplantation. A word on this clone: The target antigen is unknown.

The germline gives CDR1 SGHKS, CDR2 YYEKEE (reference sequence). The CDR3 is 14 residues long. V shed 0 bases and J shed 7 bases, with 13 bases lying between them. Profiled with immunoSEQ multiplex PCR; TCRdb holds only in-frame clones, not every one. Seen here are about 44,000 clones, about 95% observed once, and the top ten hold about 0.81%. Whole-study findings and limits: Broader posttransplant TCR repertoire diversity was predicted by graft donor and pretransplant recipient Inverse Simpson Index values.

This TCR was sampled from a woman aged 45-60 years in good health. Some clones in this sample may be carry-over from other donors' samples. Source material: peripheral blood mononuclear cells. The chain uses TRBV5-5 and TRBJ2-5; D gene uncertain. The chain's CDR3 is CASSLEGRPGTQYF. CDR3 sequence (DNA): TGTGCCAGCAGCTTGGAAGGACGCCCTGGGACCCAGTACTTC.